A single sample gave rise to the 5 T cell receptor beta chains below, sequenced in a study of monozygotic twins with inflammatory bowel disease. TCRdb reprocessed the 5' RACE reads and reports one entry per CDR3 protein, with no DNA. This sample contains some 190,000 distinct CDR3 sequences. Sequencing used blood. The receptors originated from a human donor with ulcerative colitis or Crohn's disease, or a healthy co-twin of an affected twin (not recorded which).

The J gene is TRBJ2-3, the V gene TRBV11-1; TCRdb names TRBD1, which stays unverified in the absence of DNA. The CDR3 consists of 19 residues. Germline V CDR1 and CDR2: SGHAT, FQDESV (reference sequence). This chain's CDR3 is CASSADLVGGTARTDTQYF. Full variable domain (missing parts from reference TRBV11-1 and TRBJ2-3): EAEVAQSPRYKITEKSQAVAFWCDPISGHATLYWYRQILGQGPELLVQFQDESVVDDSQLPKDRFSAERLKGVDSTLKIQPAELGDSAMYLCASSADLVGGTARTDTQYFGPGTRLTVL.

The genes are TRBV7-9 and TRBJ2-7; there is no DNA to check the TCRdb D call of TRBD2. CDR3 size: 18 residues. Looked up from germline, CDR1 is SEHNR and CDR2 is FQNEAQ (reference sequence). CDR3 loop: CASSSPGLAGEIGYEQYF.

The chain has TRBV4-2 and TRBJ1-1. This CDR3 comprises 14 residues. From germline, CDR1 is LGHNA and CDR2 YNFKEQ. CDR3 residues: CASSQERQRTEAFF.

The gene calls are TRBV7-3 and TRBJ2-2; the D call of TRBD2 rests on TCRdb alone, since no DNA is present to check it. CDR1 SGHTA and CDR2 FQGTGA come from the germline V gene. This CDR3 region has 17 residues. The CDR3 spells CASSLRRLAENTGELFF.

CDR3 region: CASRITGGEGTEAFF. V and J are TRBV27 and TRBJ1-1; TCRdb picks TRBD1, but there is no DNA to check that call. The CDR3 contains 15 residues. Germline CDR1 is MNHEY and CDR2 is SMNVEV (reference sequence).